The text below deals with one TCR beta chain. Its antigen is not yet known. No base quality information exists; no much larger clone differs at one position. CDR1 ENHRY and CDR2 SYGVKD were looked up in the germline V gene. The CDR3 sequence holds 14 residues, the cysteine and phenylalanine included. The kept DNA is CDR3 alone, 42 bases in frame from the first base. Compared with germline, V lacks 8 bases and J lacks 1 base; bases without a gene match: 7. The sample's time point label, decoded: baseline before first vaccination. Vaccinee samples came from UK trials COV001 and COV002, including a single-blind randomized controlled phase 2/3 trial of AZD1222 (ChAdOx1 nCoV-19) in healthy adults. For TCRbeta chain sequencing, PBMC samples were collected from trial participants at day 0 and at day 28 after the second dose. The CDR3 regions of human TCRbeta chains were analyzed by immunosequencing. Turning to the authors' computational methods: TCRs in the repertoires were compared against a reference library of SARS-CoV-2-specific TCRs that had been generated with the MIRA antigen-specificity platform. Breadth was defined as the fraction of unique TCRs that were SARS-CoV-2-associated, and depth was defined as the fraction of total T cells that were SARS-CoV-2-associated. Each spike-specific TCR was assigned to its reactive spike region and to a CD4 or CD8 class using the MIRA data. Log10-transformed breadth and depth values were compared by one-way ANOVA with Sidak's multiple comparisons tests. Imported from immuneACCESS, the table was reduced by TCRdb to in-frame sequences with V and J called. These copies leave out some clones; in studies compared against another copy, an unresolved V gene accounts for under half, and the cause of the remainder is not known. V and J calls and clone size are as listed in that table; D and trimming were resolved from the DNA. The sample yields some 150,000 clones; about 91% were counted once. The ten largest account for around 3.5% of the sample.

The entry originates in a study of T cell responses to AZD1222 COVID-19 vaccine (TCRdb year 2021). Context from the whole study: AZD1222 recipients whose second dose came at about 4 weeks and those whose second dose came at about 12 weeks were combined into one group, since spike-specific TCR depth and breadth did not differ between the two schedules. TCR sequencing was performed for approximately 240 trial participants, of whom 207 were given two doses of AZD1222 and 26 were given two doses of MenACWY control vaccine. Enrollment into the trials was organized by age into subgroups of 18-55, 56-69 and 70-plus years, and those subgroups contained roughly 160, 29 and 62 TCR-sequenced participants, respectively.

General conclusions and limits of the study: Conclusions about previously exposed vaccinees are limited because only six or seven AZD1222 recipients were SARS-CoV-2 seropositive at baseline. Because no samples from the day 14 peak response were available, repertoires could be characterized only after the peak T cell response. After two AZD1222 doses, spike-specific TCR breadth and depth were significantly higher than at day 0 and than in MenACWY recipients. Participants were mostly white British, with more females than males. The authors suggested clonal diversity may have been underestimated. The vaccine-associated CD4 TCRs covered the entire spike protein, and the dominant responses fell in regions 160-218 and 743-854. Reportedly, close to half of the unique spike-specific TCRs recognized epitopes lying outside the regions that are mutated in the B.1.351 and B.1.1.7 variants. The 56-69-year group was small, and its depth increase did not reach significance, likely because of low power.

The input for sequencing was peripheral blood, taken on day 0 of AZD1222 vaccination. The clonotype was recovered from an adult in good health. The chain was built from TRBV10-3 and TRBJ2-5; 7 of the junction bases match TRBD1. The CDR3 is CAIGDSGRQETQYF. The DNA sequence follows: TGTGCCATCGGGGACAGTGGGCGCCAAGAGACCCAGTACTTC.